These 8 T cell receptor beta chains were all obtained from the same sample, sequenced in a study of blood T cell repertoires in COVID-19. The method was immunoSEQ multiplex PCR; TCRdb's version includes in-frame clones alone and lacks a portion of them. This sample carries more than 350,000 clones, 80% to 90% of them seen once, and the ten largest clones take roughly 0.99%. Sequencing was carried out using PBMCs or T cells enriched from blood (not recorded which). All receptors derive from a man between 18 and 35 years old who had recovered from COVID-19.

This rearrangement joins TRBV27 to TRBJ2-1; 16 bases line up with TRBD2. This CDR3 contains 19 residues. The junction had 14 bases not matched to a gene; V was cut back by 7 bases and J by 5 bases. Germline V lookup: CDR1 MNHEY, CDR2 SMNVEV (reference sequence). CDR3 bases: TGTGCCAGCAAGACAGGGGGGACTAGCGGGAGGGCCTCGAACAATGAGCAGTTCTTC. It is translated as CASKTGGTSGRASNNEQFF.

The rearrangement links TRBV2 to TRBJ2-7; TRBD2 agrees at 7 bases. Germline CDR1 is SNHLY and CDR2 is FYNNEI. The V segment lost 4 bases and the J segment 4 bases; nucleotides outside the gene matches: 10. The CDR3 is 15 residues long. The CDR3 nucleotides read TGTGCCAGCAGTGCGGTCGGCGGGAGTAAGTACGAGCAGTACTTC. Its translation is CASSAVGGSKYEQYF.

CDR3 DNA: TGTGCCAGCACTAATAGGGGCACCAATGAGCAGTTCTTC. Translating gives CASTNRGTNEQFF. V and J are TRBV28 and TRBJ2-1; a possible D gene is TRBD1 (5 bases). The CDR3 consists of 13 residues. Deletions cut 7 bases from V and 6 bases from J, with 13 bases between. The germline gives CDR1 MDHEN, CDR2 SYDVKM.

The chain uses TRBV5-4 and TRBJ2-2; 10 bases line up with TRBD1. Germline V gene lookup returns CDR1 SGHNT and CDR2 YYREEE (reference sequence). V lost 0 bases, J lost 4 bases, and 3 bases stayed unmatched. The CDR3 extends over 16 amino acids. The CDR3 nucleotides are TGTGCCAGCAGCTTGGGGGACAGGGGCCTCACCGGGGAGCTGTTTTTT. It is translated as CASSLGDRGLTGELFF.

V is TRBV27 and J is TRBJ2-1; 14 bases are shared with TRBD2. This CDR3 is built from 14 residues. V shed 5 bases, J shed 9 bases, and the junction held 3 bases outside the gene matches. Germline CDR1 and CDR2: MNHEY and SMNVEV (reference sequence). The CDR3 coding sequence is TGTGCCAGCAGTCCGGGACTAGCGGGAGTTGAGCAGTTCTTC. Its translation is CASSPGLAGVEQFF.

The rearrangement uses TRBV4-1 and TRBJ1-1, with 7 bases identical to TRBD1. The CDR3 contains 14 residues. Germline V gene lookup returns CDR1 MGHRA and CDR2 YSYEKL. The V and J ends lost 4 bases and 1 base, in that order; junction bases with no gene match: 3. The CDR3 bases are TGCGCCAGCAGCCCGCGACAGGGGAACACTGAAGCTTTCTTT. Its protein is CASSPRQGNTEAFF.

The V and J genes are TRBV28 and TRBJ2-2; TRBD1 matches at 9 bases. Per germline, CDR1 MDHEN and CDR2 SYDVKM. J lost 6 bases, V lost 8 bases, and 13 bases had no gene match. This CDR3 spans 16 amino acids. CDR3 coding DNA: TGTGCCAGCCGGGTATTTGGGGACAGGGCTGCCGGGGAGCTGTTTTTT. Translated, it gives CASRVFGDRAAGELFF.

The rearrangement links TRBV2 to TRBJ2-3; 9 nucleotides agree with TRBD2. V shed 2 bases, J shed 4 bases, and the junction held 10 bases outside the gene matches. CDR1 and CDR2 from the germline V gene are SNHLY and FYNNEI. This CDR3 has 17 amino acids. The chain's CDR3 is CASSEFGAGGLSDTQYF. The CDR3 bases are TGTGCCAGCAGTGAATTTGGGGCGGGAGGGCTCTCAGATACGCAGTATTTT.